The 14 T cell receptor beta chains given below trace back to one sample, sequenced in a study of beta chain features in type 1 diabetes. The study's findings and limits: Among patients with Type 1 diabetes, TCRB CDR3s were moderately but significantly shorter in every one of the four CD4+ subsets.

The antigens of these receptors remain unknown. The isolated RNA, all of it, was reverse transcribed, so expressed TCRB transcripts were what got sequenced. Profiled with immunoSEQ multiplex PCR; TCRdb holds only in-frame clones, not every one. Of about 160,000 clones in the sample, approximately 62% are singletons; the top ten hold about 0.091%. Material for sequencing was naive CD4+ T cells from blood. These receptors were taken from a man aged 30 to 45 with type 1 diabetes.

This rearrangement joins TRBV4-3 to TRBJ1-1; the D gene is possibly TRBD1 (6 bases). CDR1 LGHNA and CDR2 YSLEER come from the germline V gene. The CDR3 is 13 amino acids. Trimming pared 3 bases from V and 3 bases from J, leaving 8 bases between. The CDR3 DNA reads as TGCGCCAGCAGCCAGAGGACAGACACTGAAGCTTTCTTT. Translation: CASSQRTDTEAFF.

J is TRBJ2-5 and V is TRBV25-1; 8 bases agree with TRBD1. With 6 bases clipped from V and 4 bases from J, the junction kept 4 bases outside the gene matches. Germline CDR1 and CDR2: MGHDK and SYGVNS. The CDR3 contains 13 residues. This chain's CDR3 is CASRTGAVETQYF. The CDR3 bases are TGTGCCAGCAGGACAGGGGCAGTAGAGACCCAGTACTTC.

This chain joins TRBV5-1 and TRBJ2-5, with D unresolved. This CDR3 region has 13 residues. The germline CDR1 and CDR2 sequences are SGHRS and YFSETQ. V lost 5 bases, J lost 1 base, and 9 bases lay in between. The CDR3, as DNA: TGCGCCAGCAGGGGCGGATTCCAAGAGACCCAGTACTTC. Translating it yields CASRGGFQETQYF.

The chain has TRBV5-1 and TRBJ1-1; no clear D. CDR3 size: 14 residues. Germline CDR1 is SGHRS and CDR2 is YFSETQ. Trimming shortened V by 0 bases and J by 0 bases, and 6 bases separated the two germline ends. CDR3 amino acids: CASSLDTLNTEAFF. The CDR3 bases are TGCGCCAGCAGCTTGGATACTTTGAACACTGAAGCTTTCTTT.

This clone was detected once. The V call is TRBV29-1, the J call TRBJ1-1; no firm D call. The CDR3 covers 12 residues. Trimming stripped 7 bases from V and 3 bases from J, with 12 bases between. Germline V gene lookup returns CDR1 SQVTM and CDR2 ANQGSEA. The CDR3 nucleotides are TGCAGCGCCAGTCGGAGGGACACTGAAGCTTTCTTT. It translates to CSASRRDTEAFF.

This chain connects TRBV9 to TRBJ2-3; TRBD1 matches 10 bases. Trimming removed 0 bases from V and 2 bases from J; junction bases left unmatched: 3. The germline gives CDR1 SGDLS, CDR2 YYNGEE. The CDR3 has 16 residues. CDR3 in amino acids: CASSVVGTGDTDTQYF. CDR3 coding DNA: TGTGCCAGCAGCGTAGTGGGGACAGGGGACACAGATACGCAGTATTTT.

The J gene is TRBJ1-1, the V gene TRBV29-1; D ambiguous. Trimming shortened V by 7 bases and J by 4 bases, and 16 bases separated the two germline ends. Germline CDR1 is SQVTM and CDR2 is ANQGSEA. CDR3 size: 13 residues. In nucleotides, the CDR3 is TGCAGCGGCCAATTGGAGGCCGGCACTGAAGCTTTCTTT. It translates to CSGQLEAGTEAFF.

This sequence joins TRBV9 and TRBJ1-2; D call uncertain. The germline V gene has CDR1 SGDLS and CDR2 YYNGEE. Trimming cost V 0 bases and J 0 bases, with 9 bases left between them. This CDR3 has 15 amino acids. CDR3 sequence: CASSVGTATNYGYTF. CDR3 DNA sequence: TGTGCCAGCAGCGTAGGAACAGCCACTAACTATGGCTACACCTTC.

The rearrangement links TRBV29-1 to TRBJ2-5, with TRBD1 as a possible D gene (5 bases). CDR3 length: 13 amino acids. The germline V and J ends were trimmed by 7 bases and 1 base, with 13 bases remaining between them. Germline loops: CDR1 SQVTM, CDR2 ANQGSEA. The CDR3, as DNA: TGCAGCGCCCAAGGGCAGGGCCAAGAGACCCAGTACTTC. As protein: CSAQGQGQETQYF.

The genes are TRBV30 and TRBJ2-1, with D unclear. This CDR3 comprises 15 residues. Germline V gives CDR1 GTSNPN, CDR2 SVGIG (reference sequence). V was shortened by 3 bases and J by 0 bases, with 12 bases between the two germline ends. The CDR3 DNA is TGTGCCTGGAGGAGTGTAACGAGCTCCTACAATGAGCAGTTCTTC. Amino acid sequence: CAWRSVTSSYNEQFF.

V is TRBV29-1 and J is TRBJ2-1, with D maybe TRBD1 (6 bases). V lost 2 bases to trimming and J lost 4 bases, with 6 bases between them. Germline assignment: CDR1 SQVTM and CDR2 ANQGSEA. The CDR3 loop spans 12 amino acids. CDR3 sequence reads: CSVEQGYNEQFF. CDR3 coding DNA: TGCAGCGTTGAACAGGGGTACAATGAGCAGTTCTTC.

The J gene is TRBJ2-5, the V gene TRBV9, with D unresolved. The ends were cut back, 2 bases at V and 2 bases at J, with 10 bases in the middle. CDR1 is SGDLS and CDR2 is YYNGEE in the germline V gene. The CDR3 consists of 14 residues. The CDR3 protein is CASSVVLSQETQYF. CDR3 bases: TGTGCCAGCAGCGTCGTCTTGTCGCAAGAGACCCAGTACTTC.

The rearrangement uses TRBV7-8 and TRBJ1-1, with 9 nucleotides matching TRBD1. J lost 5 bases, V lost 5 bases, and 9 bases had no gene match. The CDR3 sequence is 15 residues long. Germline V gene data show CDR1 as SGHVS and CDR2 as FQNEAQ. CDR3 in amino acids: CASSVTGGAMTEAFF. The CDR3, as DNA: TGTGCCAGCAGCGTTACAGGGGGCGCGATGACTGAAGCTTTCTTT.

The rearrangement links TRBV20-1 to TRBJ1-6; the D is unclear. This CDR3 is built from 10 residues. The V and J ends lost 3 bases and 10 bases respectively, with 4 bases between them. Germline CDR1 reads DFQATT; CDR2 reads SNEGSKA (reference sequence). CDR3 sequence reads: CSASLSPLHF. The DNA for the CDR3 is TGCAGTGCTAGCCTATCACCCCTCCACTTT.